Listed here are 17 T cell receptor beta chains from one sample, sequenced in a study of blood T cell repertoires in COVID-19. Here immunoSEQ multiplex PCR was the method, and the copy in TCRdb shows in-frame clones only, minus some. The sample shows about 240,000 clones, approximately 85% of them seen only once. The material sequenced was peripheral blood. The receptors were gathered from a man between 50 and 59 years old with COVID-19, enrolled during active disease.

The chain carries TRBV10-2 and TRBJ2-7; a weak D match, TRBD1 (5 bases). Between the trimmed V and J ends, which lost 3 bases and 2 bases, there was a span of 14 bases. Germline V gives CDR1 WSHSY, CDR2 SAAADI. This CDR3 has 15 amino acids. The CDR3 region has the DNA TGCGCCAGCAGTGATCTTGCAGGGTCCACCTACGAGCAGTACTTC. Amino acids: CASSDLAGSTYEQYF.

The rearrangement joins TRBV27 to TRBJ2-7, with 7 bases lining up with TRBD2. The CDR3 runs 16 residues. The ends lost 1 base at V and 6 bases at J; junction bases unmatched: 12. Per germline, CDR1 MNHEY and CDR2 SMNVEV (reference sequence). The CDR3, as DNA: TGTGCCAGCAGTTTATACCGCACGGGGGGATGGATCGAGCAGTACTTC. Translated, it gives CASSLYRTGGWIEQYF.

The chain has TRBV9 and TRBJ2-3, with D possibly TRBD2 on 7 matching bases. The CDR3 is 14 amino acids. Germline CDR1 SGDLS, CDR2 YYNGEE. V dropped 4 bases and J dropped 5 bases, with 14 bases sitting between them. CDR3 in amino acids: CASSFGGAKDTQYF. The CDR3 bases are TGTGCCAGCAGCTTTGGGGGGGCTAAAGATACGCAGTATTTT.

The chain recombines TRBV24-1 with TRBJ2-7; 9 positions agree with TRBD2. The germline CDR1 and CDR2 sequences are KGHDR and SFDVKD. J lost 2 bases, V lost 4 bases, and 8 bases had no gene match. The CDR3 contains 16 residues. CDR3 sequence reads: CATSDRGTSSPYEQYF. The CDR3 coding sequence is TGTGCCACCAGTGACCGCGGGACTAGCAGTCCCTACGAGCAGTACTTC.

This clone appeared once. V gene TRBV7-3 combines with J gene TRBJ1-2, with D possibly matching TRBD1 (5 bases). V lost 5 bases to trimming and J lost 2 bases, with 12 bases between them. The germline CDR1 and CDR2 sequences are SGHTA and FQGTGA. The CDR3 length is 14 residues. The CDR3 loop reads CASSLLQVNYGYTF. The CDR3, as DNA: TGTGCCAGCAGCCTCCTACAGGTGAACTATGGCTACACCTTC.

This chain connects TRBV30 to TRBJ1-2; D is possibly TRBD1 (5 bases). The CDR3 consists of 14 residues. V was trimmed by 5 bases and J by 3 bases, leaving 16 bases between them. Germline CDR1 GTSNPN, CDR2 SVGIG (reference sequence). CDR3 in amino acids: CAWGGSPGYYGYTF. As DNA, the CDR3 is TGTGCCTGGGGGGGTAGCCCTGGGTACTATGGCTACACCTTC.

The chain combines TRBV12-3 or TRBV12-4 with TRBJ1-1; no clear D. Trimming removed 5 bases from V and 2 bases from J, with 9 bases in between. CDR3 size: 13 residues. CDR3 nucleotide sequence: TGTGCCAGCAGTCAATTACTCAACACTGAAGCTTTCTTT. Translated: CASSQLLNTEAFF.

This chain connects TRBV9 to TRBJ1-2; D is ambiguous. Germline assignment: CDR1 SGDLS and CDR2 YYNGEE. The germline V and J ends were trimmed by 0 bases and 2 bases, with 8 bases remaining between them. The CDR3 extends over 14 amino acids. The CDR3 here is CASSVEPGNYGYTF. The CDR3 bases are TGTGCCAGCAGCGTAGAACCGGGGAACTATGGCTACACCTTC.

V is TRBV4-3 and J is TRBJ2-7, with TRBD2 as a possible D gene (5 bases). CDR1 is LGHNA, CDR2 YSLEER, per germline. Trimming removed 1 base from V and 4 bases from J, with 11 bases in between. This CDR3 comprises 14 residues. The CDR3: CASSQGVGEYEQYF. The CDR3 DNA sequence: TGCGCCAGCAGCCAAGGGGTCGGGGAATACGAGCAGTACTTC.

V and J are TRBV6-5 and TRBJ1-1; no clear D gene. The germline gives CDR1 MNHEY, CDR2 SVGAGI. There are 15 residues in the CDR3. V lost 0 bases, J lost 2 bases, and 10 bases lay in between. DNA of the CDR3: TGTGCCAGCAGTTACTCGCTACAGTTTAACACTGAAGCTTTCTTT. Its translation: CASSYSLQFNTEAFF.

The gene calls are TRBV9 and TRBJ2-5; 8 positions match TRBD1. Germline V CDR1 and CDR2: SGDLS, YYNGEE. The junction had 6 bases not matched to a gene; V was cut back by 3 bases and J by 5 bases. There are 14 residues in the CDR3. The CDR3 DNA reads TGTGCCAGCAGCGCAGGACAGGGAGGCGAGACCCAGTACTTC. It specifies CASSAGQGGETQYF.

CDR3 protein: CASRIGTGTDTQYF. The CDR3 coding sequence is TGTGCCAGCAGAATAGGTACAGGGACAGATACGCAGTATTTT. This sequence joins TRBV6-5 and TRBJ2-3; perhaps TRBD1 as D (6 bases). Trimming stripped 6 bases from V and 3 bases from J, with 13 bases between. From germline, CDR1 is MNHEY and CDR2 SVGAGI. The CDR3 is 14 amino acids.

V gene TRBV7-2 combines with J gene TRBJ2-7; TRBD1 matches at 7 bases. CDR3 size: 15 residues. V was pared by 2 bases and J by 3 bases, with 7 bases of the junction left unmatched. Germline values: CDR1 SGHTA, CDR2 FQGNSA. The CDR3 nucleotides read TGTGCCAGCAGCTTATCAGGGGACAGACTCTACGAGCAGTACTTC. Translated, it gives CASSLSGDRLYEQYF.

The chain employs TRBV7-2 and TRBJ1-2, with 9 bases lining up with TRBD1. From germline, CDR1 is SGHTA and CDR2 FQGNSA. CDR3 size: 14 residues. Trimming cost V 0 bases and J 7 bases; bases outside gene matches: 3. The CDR3 nucleotides read TGTGCCAGCAGCTTAGCGCAACAGGGGGCTGGCTACACCTTC. This codes for CASSLAQQGAGYTF.

The J gene is TRBJ1-2, the V gene TRBV7-2, with D perhaps TRBD1 (5 bases). V lost 2 bases to trimming and J lost 5 bases, with 12 bases between them. This CDR3 spans 14 amino acids. Germline lookup yields CDR1 SGHTA and CDR2 FQGNSA. Written as DNA, the CDR3 is TGTGCCAGCAGCTTATTCCAGGGCATATATGGCTACACCTTC. It is translated as CASSLFQGIYGYTF.

The V and J genes are TRBV5-6 and TRBJ2-1; TRBD2 might be the D (6 bases). The CDR3 is made up of 14 amino acids. The germline V gene has CDR1 SGHDT and CDR2 YYEEEE. V shed 2 bases and J shed 2 bases, with 8 bases lying between them. The CDR3 loop is CASSFGGTYNEQFF. CDR3 bases: TGTGCCAGCAGCTTTGGGGGGACCTACAATGAGCAGTTCTTC.

The chain employs TRBV4-1 and TRBJ2-2; D ambiguous. V was clipped by 1 base and J by 1 base, with 4 bases between them. The germline V gene encodes CDR1 MGHRA and CDR2 YSYEKL. The CDR3 is made up of 14 amino acids. CDR3 DNA sequence: TGCGCCAGCAGCCAAGTCAAGAACACCGGGGAGCTGTTTTTT. It translates to CASSQVKNTGELFF.